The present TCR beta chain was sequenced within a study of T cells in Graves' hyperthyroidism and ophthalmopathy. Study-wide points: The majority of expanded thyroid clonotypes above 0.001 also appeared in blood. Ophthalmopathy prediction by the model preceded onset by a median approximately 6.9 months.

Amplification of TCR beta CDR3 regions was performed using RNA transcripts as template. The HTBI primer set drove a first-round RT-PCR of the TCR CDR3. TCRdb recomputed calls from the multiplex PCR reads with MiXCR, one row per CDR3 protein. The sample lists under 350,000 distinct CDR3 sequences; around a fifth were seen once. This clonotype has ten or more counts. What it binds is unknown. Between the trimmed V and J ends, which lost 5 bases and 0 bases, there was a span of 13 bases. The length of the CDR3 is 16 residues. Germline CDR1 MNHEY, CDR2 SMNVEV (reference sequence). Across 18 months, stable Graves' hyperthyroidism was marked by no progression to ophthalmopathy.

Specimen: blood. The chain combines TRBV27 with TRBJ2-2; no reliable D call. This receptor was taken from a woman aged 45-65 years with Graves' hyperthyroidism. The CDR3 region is CASSPAGSTNTGELFF. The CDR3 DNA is TGTGCCAGCAGTCCCGCCGGGTCCACGAACACCGGGGAGCTGTTTTTT.